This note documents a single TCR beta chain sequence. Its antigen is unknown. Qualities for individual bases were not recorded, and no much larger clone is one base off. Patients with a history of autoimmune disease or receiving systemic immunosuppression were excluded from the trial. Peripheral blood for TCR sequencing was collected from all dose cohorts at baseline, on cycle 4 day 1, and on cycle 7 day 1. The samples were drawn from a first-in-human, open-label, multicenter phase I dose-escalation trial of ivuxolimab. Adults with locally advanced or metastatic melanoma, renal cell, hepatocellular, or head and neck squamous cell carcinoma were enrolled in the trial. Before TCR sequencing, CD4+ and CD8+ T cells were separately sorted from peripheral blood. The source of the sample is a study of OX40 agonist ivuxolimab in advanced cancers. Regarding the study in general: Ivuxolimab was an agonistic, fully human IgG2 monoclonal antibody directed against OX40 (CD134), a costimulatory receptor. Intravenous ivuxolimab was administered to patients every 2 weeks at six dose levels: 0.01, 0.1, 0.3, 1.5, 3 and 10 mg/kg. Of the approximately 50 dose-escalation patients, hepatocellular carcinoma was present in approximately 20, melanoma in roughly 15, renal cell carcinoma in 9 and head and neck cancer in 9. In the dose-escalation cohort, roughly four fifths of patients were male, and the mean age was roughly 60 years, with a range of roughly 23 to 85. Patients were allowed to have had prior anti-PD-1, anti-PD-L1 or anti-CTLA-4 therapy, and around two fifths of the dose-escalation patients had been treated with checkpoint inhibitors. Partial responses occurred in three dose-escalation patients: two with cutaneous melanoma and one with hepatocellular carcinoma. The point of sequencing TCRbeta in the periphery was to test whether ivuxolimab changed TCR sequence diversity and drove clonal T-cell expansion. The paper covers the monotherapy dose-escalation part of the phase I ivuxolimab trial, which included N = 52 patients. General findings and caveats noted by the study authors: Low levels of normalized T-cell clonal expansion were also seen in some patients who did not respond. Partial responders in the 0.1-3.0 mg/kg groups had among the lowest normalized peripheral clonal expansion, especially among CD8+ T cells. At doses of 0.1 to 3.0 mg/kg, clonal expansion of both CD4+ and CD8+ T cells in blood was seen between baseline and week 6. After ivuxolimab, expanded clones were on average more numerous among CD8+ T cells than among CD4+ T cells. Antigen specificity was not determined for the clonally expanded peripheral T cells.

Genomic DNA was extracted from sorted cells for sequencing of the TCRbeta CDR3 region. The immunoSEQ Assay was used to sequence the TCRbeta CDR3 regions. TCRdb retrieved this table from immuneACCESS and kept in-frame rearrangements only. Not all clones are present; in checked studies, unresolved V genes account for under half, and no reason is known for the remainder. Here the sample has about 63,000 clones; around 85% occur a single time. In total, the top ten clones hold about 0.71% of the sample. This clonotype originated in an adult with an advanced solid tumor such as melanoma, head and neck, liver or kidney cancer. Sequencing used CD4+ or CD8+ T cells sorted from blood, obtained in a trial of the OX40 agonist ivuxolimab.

The CDR3 has the sequence CASSIDTSGSPLYYNEQFF. The DNA reads as follows: TGTGCCAGTAGTATAGATACTAGCGGGAGCCCTCTTTACTACAATGAGCAGTTCTTC. The chain uses TRBV19 and TRBJ2-1; 11 junctional bases match TRBD2. The CDR3 runs 19 amino acids, cysteine and phenylalanine included. This entry keeps only the CDR3 DNA: 57 bases, framed from base 1. Looking up the germline V gene (reference sequence) yields CDR1 LNHDA and CDR2 SQIVND. Here V drops 0 bases and J drops 3 bases, and the junction holds 10 bases not matched to any gene.